Presented here are 25 T cell receptor beta chains from one specimen sequenced in a study of blood T cell repertoires in COVID-19. Libraries were prepared by immunoSEQ multiplex PCR; TCRdb keeps only in-frame clonotypes and omits some of them. In the table there are tens of thousands of clones, about 82% of which are singletons. The sequenced sample was peripheral blood. These receptors were obtained from a man aged 60 to 69 in a cohort sampled during active COVID-19.

This CDR3 reads CATSRDLRIKGTSGREYTDTQYF. CDR3 coding DNA: TGTGCCACCAGCAGAGATTTGAGGATTAAAGGGACTAGCGGGAGGGAATACACAGATACGCAGTATTTT. The chain is built from TRBV15 and TRBJ2-3, with 16 positions matching TRBD2. This CDR3 comprises 23 residues. Trimming removed 0 bases from V and 2 bases from J; junction bases left unmatched: 17. The germline gives CDR1 LNHNV, CDR2 YYDKDF (reference sequence).

The chain recombines TRBV5-4 with TRBJ2-4; TRBD1 is a possible D gene (6 bases). V shed 3 bases and J shed 3 bases, with 13 bases lying between them. In germline, CDR1 is SGHNT, CDR2 YYREEE (reference sequence). The CDR3 covers 15 residues. The CDR3 sequence: CASSSPGAGKNIQYF. As DNA, the CDR3 is TGTGCCAGCAGCTCCCCAGGGGCGGGCAAAAACATTCAGTACTTC. Supplemented by reference TRBV5-4 and TRBJ2-4, the full variable domain reads ETGVTQSPTHLIKTRGQQVTLRCSSQSGHNTVSWYQQALGQGPQFIFQYYREEENGRGNFPPRFSGLQFPNYSSELNVNALELDDSALYLCASSSPGAGKNIQYFGAGTRLSVL.

The gene calls are TRBV3-1 (or the pseudogene TRBV3-2) and TRBJ2-7; 7 bases match TRBD1. There are 15 residues in the CDR3. Losses at the gene ends were 3 bases for V and 4 bases for J; bases not matched to a gene: 9. CDR1 LGHDT and CDR2 YNNKEL come from the germline V gene (reference sequence). The CDR3 sequence is CASSQNPDRAYEQYF. Written as DNA, the CDR3 is TGTGCCAGCAGCCAGAACCCCGACAGGGCGTACGAGCAGTACTTC.

The chain is built from TRBV5-1 and TRBJ2-5; TRBD2 is a possible D gene (7 bases). Germline assignment: CDR1 SGHRS and CDR2 YFSETQ. This CDR3 has 14 amino acids. V dropped 4 bases and J dropped 5 bases, with 15 bases sitting between them. DNA of the CDR3: TGCGCCAGCAGCGGACGGGGGGCCGGCGAGACCCAGTACTTC. Residues: CASSGRGAGETQYF.

The J gene is TRBJ2-3, the V gene TRBV7-2; tentatively, D is TRBD1 (6 bases). Trimming shortened V by 5 bases and J by 3 bases, and 15 bases separated the two germline ends. Germline CDR1 and CDR2: SGHTA and FQGNSA. The CDR3 is made up of 15 amino acids. The CDR3 nucleotides read TGTGCCAGCAGCATAACCGACAGGAGTACAGATACGCAGTATTTT. Its protein product is CASSITDRSTDTQYF.

This chain connects TRBV19 to TRBJ2-7; 8 bases map to TRBD2. This CDR3 contains 13 residues. Germline values: CDR1 LNHDA, CDR2 SQIVND (reference sequence). Trimming removed 6 bases from V and 2 bases from J; junction bases left unmatched: 3. The CDR3 region is CASSTGLAYEQYF. Written as DNA, the CDR3 is TGTGCCAGTAGCACGGGACTAGCCTACGAGCAGTACTTC.

In its sample, this clone was seen once. This chain uses TRBV7-3 with TRBJ2-3; 7 bases agree with TRBD2. CDR3 length equals 14 residues. V gave up 3 bases and J gave up 6 bases; unmatched junction bases: 6. In germline, CDR1 is SGHTA, CDR2 FQGTGA. The CDR3 bases are TGTGCCAGCAGCTTGATGGCGGGAGCGGATACGCAGTATTTT. It codes for CASSLMAGADTQYF.

This chain links TRBV7-6 with TRBJ2-3, with D possibly being TRBD2 (5 bases). Germline CDR1 reads SGHVS; CDR2 reads FNYEAQ. This CDR3 contains 14 residues. V was shortened by 3 bases and J by 2 bases, with 9 bases between the two germline ends. The CDR3 sequence: CASSLGGFTDTQYF. DNA for the CDR3: TGTGCCAGCAGCTTGGGCGGGTTCACAGATACGCAGTATTTT.

V is TRBV4-1 and J is TRBJ1-2; weak D call: TRBD1 (6 bases). The CDR3 runs to 15 residues. Germline assignment: CDR1 MGHRA and CDR2 YSYEKL. The V gene lost 7 bases and the J gene lost 4 bases, with 19 bases spanning the gap. This chain's CDR3 is CASTGTFLESYGYTF. For the CDR3, the DNA is TGCGCCAGCACAGGGACATTTCTCGAGAGCTATGGCTACACCTTC.

The V and J genes are TRBV4-1 and TRBJ2-1; TRBD2 agrees at 9 bases. CDR3 length: 14 residues. Unmatched junction bases numbered 5, after V lost 3 bases and J lost 8 bases. The germline CDR1 and CDR2 sequences are MGHRA and YSYEKL. CDR3 loop: CASSHWTSADEQFF. The CDR3 bases are TGCGCCAGCAGCCACTGGACTAGCGCAGATGAGCAGTTCTTC.

This clone came up once. The chain recombines TRBV27 with TRBJ2-3, with 10 bases that match TRBD2. Germline loops: CDR1 MNHEY, CDR2 SMNVEV (reference sequence). The CDR3 runs 14 residues. V was clipped by 7 bases and J by 1 base; unmatched bases: 2. The CDR3: CASMGLARTDTQYF. Here the CDR3 DNA reads TGTGCCAGCATGGGACTAGCGCGCACAGATACGCAGTATTTT.

This chain connects TRBV3-1 (or the pseudogene TRBV3-2) to TRBJ1-4; TRBD1 might be the D (5 bases). Between the trimmed V and J ends, which lost 1 base and 8 bases, there was a span of 11 bases. CDR1 is LGHDT and CDR2 is YNNKEL in the germline V gene (reference sequence). This CDR3 has 14 amino acids. The DNA of the CDR3 is TGTGCCAGCAGCCAAGGGGGGGGTAAAGAAAAACTGTTTTTT. Its translation is CASSQGGGKEKLFF.

The chain links TRBV30 to TRBJ2-5; 9 bases align to TRBD2. The V gene's germline CDR1 is GTSNPN and CDR2 SVGIG (reference sequence). The junction had 10 bases not matched to a gene; V was cut back by 0 bases and J by 2 bases. There are 17 residues in the CDR3. In DNA form, the CDR3 reads TGTGCCTGGAGTGTAGGGCTAGCGGGAAGAATACAAGAGACCCAGTACTTC. The encoded protein is CAWSVGLAGRIQETQYF.

The CDR3 here is CASSLDGRGEQFF. CDR3 in DNA: TGCGCCAGCAGCTTGGACGGGCGGGGTGAGCAGTTCTTC. This chain joins TRBV5-1 and TRBJ2-1, with a weak D call TRBD2 (6 bases). Trimming took 0 bases from V and 9 from J, leaving 10 bases between them. This CDR3 comprises 13 residues. Germline CDR1 reads SGHRS; CDR2 reads YFSETQ.

A single count supports this clone. J is TRBJ2-4 and V is TRBV4-3; 8 bases are shared with TRBD1. The V gene end was trimmed by 0 bases and the J gene end by 7 bases; junction bases not matched to a gene: 5. Germline V CDR1 and CDR2: LGHNA, YSLEER. This CDR3 comprises 15 residues. The chain's CDR3 is CASSQEAQGANIQYF. CDR3 sequence (DNA): TGCGCCAGCAGCCAAGAGGCGCAGGGGGCTAACATTCAGTACTTC.

The V and J genes are TRBV27 and TRBJ2-1; 10 bases map to TRBD2. CDR1 is MNHEY, CDR2 SMNVEV, per germline (reference sequence). Germline trimming cut 6 bases from V and 6 bases from J; bases unmatched to any gene: 11. The CDR3 is 16 amino acids. The CDR3 here is CASRTFLAGVLNEQFF. For the CDR3, the DNA is TGTGCCAGCAGAACTTTTCTAGCGGGAGTGCTCAATGAGCAGTTCTTC.

V gene TRBV5-5 combines with J gene TRBJ1-6, with D maybe TRBD1 (6 bases). Germline lookup yields CDR1 SGHKS and CDR2 YYEKEE (reference sequence). The CDR3 runs to 14 residues. V lost 4 bases, J lost 10 bases, and 15 bases lay in between. CDR3: CASSQQGPISPLHF. In nucleotides, the CDR3 is TGTGCCAGCAGCCAACAGGGCCCAATCTCACCCCTCCACTTT.

This chain joins TRBV6-6 and TRBJ2-1; 9 bases match TRBD2. With V trimmed by 2 bases and J by 0 bases, 2 bases remained unmatched. Looked up from germline, CDR1 is MNHNY and CDR2 is SVGAGI (reference sequence). The CDR3 consists of 16 residues. CDR3 sequence: CASSYGSGSSYNEQFF. CDR3 coding DNA: TGTGCCAGCAGTTACGGTAGCGGGAGCTCCTACAATGAGCAGTTCTTC.

The chain has TRBV3-1 (or the pseudogene TRBV3-2) and TRBJ1-3, with 8 bases that match TRBD1. Trimming at V came to 3 bases and at J to 2 bases, leaving 9 bases not matched to a gene. This CDR3 region has 17 residues. Germline V gives CDR1 LGHDT, CDR2 YNNKEL (reference sequence). The DNA of the CDR3 is TGTGCCAGCAGCCAGGCTACGACAGGGGTAGCTGGAAACACCATATATTTT. Its translation: CASSQATTGVAGNTIYF.

The J gene is TRBJ2-7, the V gene TRBV5-4, with 9 bases lining up with TRBD2. Germline trimming cut 1 base from V and 0 bases from J; bases unmatched to any gene: 5. The CDR3 sequence is 16 residues long. Germline assignment: CDR1 SGHNT and CDR2 YYREEE (reference sequence). This CDR3 is CASSLLSSGVSYEQYF. CDR3 DNA: TGTGCCAGCAGCTTGTTGTCTAGCGGGGTCTCCTACGAGCAGTACTTC.

The chain is built from TRBV6-6 and TRBJ1-2; the D is unclear. The CDR3 is made up of 14 amino acids. Germline V gives CDR1 MNHNY, CDR2 SVGAGI (reference sequence). V lost 7 bases and J lost 3, with 15 bases in between. In DNA form, the CDR3 reads TGTGCCAGCACCCGAAAGGCGGCTGACTATGGCTACACCTTC. Its protein is CASTRKAADYGYTF.

This chain uses TRBV18 with TRBJ1-5; D may be TRBD1 (5 bases). Trimming cost V 3 bases and J 6 bases, with 12 bases left between them. The CDR3 runs 14 residues. The germline CDR1 and CDR2 sequences are KGHSH and LQKENI. CDR3 coding DNA: TGTGCCAGCTCACCGGGACCGGGGGGTCAGCCCCAGCATTTT. Encoded protein: CASSPGPGGQPQHF.

The V gene is TRBV2, the J gene TRBJ2-6, with a possible D match to TRBD1 (6 bases). CDR1 SNHLY and CDR2 FYNNEI come from the germline V gene. This CDR3 has 15 residues. Trimming stripped 6 bases from V and 4 bases from J, with 13 bases between. The CDR3 bases are TGTGCCAGCAGCGAGGACAGAGCCGGGGCCAACGTCCTGACTTTC. Its protein product is CASSEDRAGANVLTF.

The chain has TRBV25-1 and TRBJ1-6; D might be TRBD1 (6 bases). The length of the CDR3 is 17 residues. Germline CDR1 MGHDK, CDR2 SYGVNS. Trimming stripped 4 bases from V and 0 bases from J, with 13 bases between. Here the CDR3 reads CASSGGRGSSYNSPLHF. The CDR3 DNA sequence: TGTGCCAGCAGTGGCGGGAGGGGGAGCTCCTATAATTCACCCCTCCACTTT.

The V gene is TRBV10-2, the J gene TRBJ2-5, with D maybe TRBD1 (6 bases). The ends were cut back, 3 bases at V and 5 bases at J, with 13 bases in the middle. CDR1 is WSHSY and CDR2 is SAAADI in the germline V gene. The CDR3 runs to 14 residues. The CDR3 DNA reads as TGCGCCAGCAGTGACTTCGACAGGAGGGAGACCCAGTACTTC. It encodes CASSDFDRRETQYF.